The 15 T cell receptor beta chains given below trace back to one sample, sequenced in a study of glioma-infiltrating T cells (dated by TCRdb to the mid-2010s). The sequencing machine was an Illumina MiSeq. TCR alpha and beta CDR3 regions were amplified with the iRepertoire nested amplicon-rescue multiplex PCR (arm-PCR) platform from RNA. TCRdb itself trimmed the public reads at Q25 with fastp, ran MiXCR and retained productive beta chains. One record per CDR3 amino acid sequence lists the most common genes and DNA. This sample lists approximately 400,000 distinct CDR3 sequences; approximately 42% were detected once. The ten largest make up more than 10% of the sample. Material: glioma tissue, nonneoplastic brain tissue, or PBMCs (not recorded which). The receptor set was obtained from a human donor with low-grade glioma or glioblastoma, undergoing nonglioma brain surgery, or in good health (not recorded which).

This clonotype has only a few counts. The CDR3 here is CASSTGELFF. DNA for the CDR3: TGTGCCAGCAGCACCGGGGAGCTGTTTTTT. The rearrangement joins TRBV7-9 to TRBJ2-2; no definite D call. Germline V CDR1 and CDR2: SEHNR, FQNEAQ (reference sequence). Trimming removed 5 bases from V and 5 bases from J, with 0 bases in between. CDR3 length: 10 amino acids.

This clonotype occurred a few times. The rearrangement links TRBV28 to TRBJ2-7; 11 bases map to TRBD2. V trimming: 5 bases; J trimming: 0 bases; junction bases outside the gene matches: 6. The CDR3 has 16 amino acids. Looked up from germline, CDR1 is MDHEN and CDR2 is SYDVKM. CDR3 protein: CASSIIAGGSSYEQYF. In DNA form, the CDR3 reads TGTGCCAGCAGTATCATAGCGGGAGGGAGCTCCTACGAGCAGTACTTC.

The rearrangement uses TRBV3-1 and TRBJ2-3, with 8 bases aligning to TRBD1. The trim removed 4 bases at V and 4 bases at J, leaving 7 bases unmatched. This CDR3 comprises 15 residues. Germline V lookup: CDR1 LGHDT, CDR2 YNNKEL (reference sequence). The CDR3 sequence is CASSRIRTGSDTQYF. The CDR3 DNA sequence: TGTGCCAGCAGCCGGATCCGGACAGGGTCAGATACGCAGTATTTT.

The chain joins TRBV18 to TRBJ1-2; 7 nucleotides align to TRBD1. The CDR3 runs 14 residues. The germline V gene has CDR1 KGHSH and CDR2 LQKENI. The junction had 4 bases not matched to a gene; V was cut back by 4 bases and J by 2 bases. CDR3 amino acids: CASSLEDRNYGYTF. The CDR3 DNA is TGTGCCAGCTCACTCGAGGACAGGAACTATGGCTACACCTTC. The full variable domain, in which reference TRBV18 and TRBJ1-2 provide the parts outside the CDR3, is NAGVMQNPRHLVRRRGQEARLRCSPMKGHSHVYWYRQLPEEGLKFMVYLQKENIIDESGMPKERFSAEFPKEGPSILRIQQVVRGDSAAYFCASSLEDRNYGYTFGSGTRLTVV.

As to this clonotype: A read error may explain this, as a much larger clone is one base away. The V and J genes are TRBV20-1 and TRBJ1-3; maybe TRBD1 (5 bases). Germline lookup yields CDR1 DFQATT and CDR2 SNEGSKA (reference sequence). The CDR3 sequence is 14 residues long. V was clipped by 5 bases and J by 3 bases, with 14 bases between them. The CDR3, as DNA: TGCAGTGCTTGGAGGGGCCAGGTTGGAAACACCATATATTTT. This sequence encodes CSAWRGQVGNTIYF.

This clonotype has at least ten counts. The rearrangement joins TRBV27 to TRBJ2-7, with D possibly matching TRBD2 (5 bases). Germline loops: CDR1 MNHEY, CDR2 SMNVEV (reference sequence). The CDR3 loop spans 13 amino acids. Trimming left V 3 bases short and J 5 bases short, with 11 bases between. CDR3 DNA sequence: TGTGCCAGCAGTTTTCAACTAGGGAACGAGCAGTACTTC. As protein: CASSFQLGNEQYF.

This clonotype was seen ten or more times. The rearrangement links TRBV20-1 to TRBJ2-1; 7 nucleotides agree with TRBD2. V was pared by 6 bases and J by 2 bases, with 7 bases of the junction left unmatched. CDR1 is DFQATT, CDR2 SNEGSKA, per germline (reference sequence). The CDR3 is 14 residues long. CDR3 sequence (DNA): TGCAGTGCAGACGGGGGAGGGCCCTACAATGAGCAGTTCTTC. The encoded protein is CSADGGGPYNEQFF.

A note on this clonotype: A much larger clone sits a single nucleotide away, making a read error possible. The gene calls are TRBV10-3 and TRBJ1-1; D is perhaps TRBD1 (5 bases). V lost 10 bases to trimming and J lost 3 bases, with 18 bases between them. This CDR3 is 14 amino acids long. Germline V lookup: CDR1 ENHRY, CDR2 SYGVKD. CDR3 sequence reads: CASGARAGDTEAFF. CDR3 bases: TGTGCCAGCGGCGCTAGAGCGGGGGACACTGAAGCTTTCTTT.

The table lists this clonotype with many counts. CDR3 sequence: CASSFRYRSVSGANVLTF. The CDR3 nucleotides read TGTGCCAGCAGTTTTAGGTACAGGTCGGTCTCTGGGGCCAACGTCCTGACTTTC. This chain uses TRBV28 with TRBJ2-6; D is possibly TRBD1 (5 bases). Trimming stripped 3 bases from V and 0 bases from J, with 15 bases between. Germline V gene lookup returns CDR1 MDHEN and CDR2 SYDVKM. The CDR3 contains 18 residues.

This clonotype was observed a few times. This chain links TRBV27 with TRBJ1-5; D not resolved. Germline CDR1 MNHEY, CDR2 SMNVEV (reference sequence). CDR3 length: 12 residues. Trimming removed 3 bases at V and 6 bases at J, with 6 bases between. The CDR3 DNA follows: TGTGCCAGCAGTTTTGAGGGTCAGCCCCAGCATTTT. This sequence encodes CASSFEGQPQHF.

This chain joins TRBV7-8 and TRBJ1-3, with a tentative D call TRBD1 (5 bases). CDR1 is SGHVS, CDR2 FQNEAQ, per germline. V lost 5 bases and J lost 0, with 14 bases in between. This CDR3 has 16 amino acids. The CDR3 loop is CASSPQGWGSGNTIYF. The DNA of the CDR3 is TGTGCCAGCAGCCCCCAGGGATGGGGCTCTGGAAACACCATATATTTT.

V is TRBV28 and J is TRBJ1-2, with D unresolved. This CDR3 is 17 amino acids long. Deletions cut 2 bases from V and 2 bases from J, with 18 bases between. Germline CDR1 reads MDHEN; CDR2 reads SYDVKM. The CDR3 loop is CASSLPPWTGSNYGYTF. CDR3 nucleotide sequence: TGTGCCAGCAGTTTACCGCCCTGGACGGGCTCCAACTATGGCTACACCTTC.

Details on this clonotype: One base away lies a much larger clone, so this may be a sequencing read error. The chain combines TRBV27 with TRBJ2-1; D is undetermined. CDR1 MNHEY and CDR2 SMNVEV come from the germline V gene (reference sequence). The V and J ends lost 5 bases and 3 bases respectively, with 11 bases between them. This CDR3 is built from 14 residues. CDR3 sequence (DNA): TGTGCCAGCAGTCCACATGGTTTCTACAATGAGCAGTTCTTC. It is translated as CASSPHGFYNEQFF.

This clonotype showed up just a few times. The chain recombines TRBV4-1 with TRBJ2-5; TRBD2 matches at 8 bases. The V gene's germline CDR1 is MGHRA and CDR2 YSYEKL. V lost 0 bases to trimming and J lost 5 bases; unmatched junction nucleotides: 11. The CDR3 is 17 amino acids. CDR3 coding DNA: TGCGCCAGCAGCCAAGAGGCTCGGGCGGGAGGCGTGGAGACCCAGTACTTC. This sequence encodes CASSQEARAGGVETQYF.

The chain carries TRBV3-1 and TRBJ1-5, with D perhaps matching TRBD1 (6 bases). Germline values: CDR1 LGHDT, CDR2 YNNKEL (reference sequence). The V gene lost 3 bases and the J gene lost 6 bases, with 12 bases spanning the gap. The CDR3 is 14 amino acids. CDR3 region: CASSQERGVQPQHF. The CDR3 DNA reads as TGTGCCAGCAGCCAGGAAAGGGGGGTTCAGCCCCAGCATTTT.